A selection of T cell receptor beta chains follows, all from one sample in a study of blood T cell repertoires in COVID-19. Libraries were prepared by immunoSEQ multiplex PCR; TCRdb keeps only in-frame clonotypes and omits some of them. The data show just under 70,000 clones, 86% seen once. The sequenced sample was peripheral blood. These receptors came from a young man with acute or convalescent COVID-19. CDR3s include the opening cysteine and the closing phenylalanine or tryptophan. The D gene is left open where the match is weak. Expanded clones get a size class; other rows say once, few or many, or leave the size out.

j_gene: TRBJ2-1; v_gene: TRBV5-4; abundance: NA; d_gene: TRBD2; CDR3aa: CASSLPGGQDQKSYNEQFF; CDR3nt: TGTGCCAGCAGCCTTCCGGGAGGGCAAGACCAAAAATCCTACAATGAGCAGTTCTTC
j_gene: TRBJ1-2; v_gene: TRBV30; abundance: NA; d_gene: NA; CDR3aa: CAWSTGWDYGYTF; CDR3nt: TGTGCCTGGAGCACAGGGTGGGACTATGGCTACACCTTC
j_gene: TRBJ1-1; v_gene: TRBV12-3/TRBV12-4; abundance: NA; d_gene: NA; CDR3aa: CASSLIESTEAFF; CDR3nt: TGTGCCAGCAGTTTAATTGAGAGCACTGAAGCTTTCTTT
j_gene: TRBJ2-7; v_gene: TRBV7-2; abundance: NA; d_gene: TRBD1; CDR3aa: CASSSQGTGGWEQYF; CDR3nt: TGTGCCAGCAGCTCCCAGGGGACAGGGGGTTGGGAGCAGTACTTC
j_gene: TRBJ2-7; v_gene: TRBV13; abundance: NA; d_gene: NA; CDR3aa: CASSSQEDEQYF; CDR3nt: TGTGCCAGCAGCTCTCAGGAAGACGAGCAGTACTTC
j_gene: TRBJ1-2; v_gene: TRBV20-1; abundance: NA; d_gene: NA; CDR3aa: CSARQNYGYTF; CDR3nt: TGCAGTGCCAGGCAGAACTATGGCTACACCTTC
j_gene: TRBJ1-2; v_gene: TRBV7-8; abundance: NA; d_gene: TRBD1; CDR3aa: CASSFSPDRGYGYTF; CDR3nt: TGTGCCAGCAGCTTCTCCCCGGACAGGGGTTATGGCTACACCTTC
j_gene: TRBJ2-3; v_gene: TRBV6-4; abundance: NA; d_gene: TRBD2; CDR3aa: CASSEGAGDTDTQYF; CDR3nt: TGTGCCAGCAGTGAGGGAGCGGGGGACACAGATACGCAGTATTTT
j_gene: TRBJ2-2; v_gene: TRBV7-3; abundance: NA; d_gene: NA; CDR3aa: CASSSPVNTGELFF; CDR3nt: TGTGCCAGCAGCTCCCCCGTAAACACCGGGGAGCTGTTTTTT
j_gene: TRBJ1-4; v_gene: TRBV3-1/TRBV3-2; abundance: NA; d_gene: NA; CDR3aa: CASSLGGASREKLFF; CDR3nt: TGTGCCAGCAGCCTGGGCGGGGCGTCCCGAGAAAAACTGTTTTTT
j_gene: TRBJ2-3; v_gene: TRBV28; abundance: once; d_gene: NA; CDR3aa: CATVPVILERASTDTQYF; CDR3nt: TGTGCCACTGTCCCGGTGATCCTAGAGCGAGCTAGCACAGATACGCAGTATTTT
j_gene: TRBJ2-1; v_gene: TRBV28; abundance: NA; d_gene: TRBD2; CDR3aa: CASSTPRSTSGAYNEQFF; CDR3nt: TGTGCCAGCAGCACCCCGAGATCGACTAGCGGGGCCTACAATGAGCAGTTCTTC
j_gene: TRBJ2-2; v_gene: TRBV28; abundance: medium-sized; d_gene: TRBD2; CDR3aa: CASNLSGRETNTGELFF; CDR3nt: TGTGCCAGCAATCTTAGCGGGAGGGAAACGAACACCGGGGAGCTGTTTTTT
j_gene: TRBJ1-2; v_gene: TRBV3-1/TRBV3-2; abundance: NA; d_gene: NA; CDR3aa: CASSQEGRGEYAGYTF; CDR3nt: TGTGCCAGCAGCCAAGAAGGTCGGGGGGAGTATGCTGGCTACACCTTC
j_gene: TRBJ2-3; v_gene: TRBV12-3/TRBV12-4; abundance: NA; d_gene: NA; CDR3aa: CASATGPTDTQYF; CDR3nt: TGTGCCAGCGCCACAGGGCCCACAGATACGCAGTATTTT
j_gene: TRBJ2-3; v_gene: TRBV11-3; abundance: NA; d_gene: NA; CDR3aa: CASSFLGSTDTQYF; CDR3nt: TGTGCCAGCAGCTTTCTAGGAAGCACAGATACGCAGTATTTT
j_gene: TRBJ2-5; v_gene: TRBV5-1; abundance: once; d_gene: NA; CDR3aa: CASSSGALAYKETQYF; CDR3nt: TGCGCCAGCAGCTCGGGGGCACTAGCGTATAAAGAGACCCAGTACTTC
j_gene: TRBJ2-7; v_gene: TRBV19; abundance: NA; d_gene: TRBD1; CDR3aa: CASSKDRSSYEQYF; CDR3nt: TGTGCCAGTAGTAAGGACAGGAGCTCCTACGAGCAGTACTTC
j_gene: TRBJ1-5; v_gene: TRBV28; abundance: NA; d_gene: NA; CDR3aa: CASSSHQPQHF; CDR3nt: TGTGCCAGCAGTTCTCATCAGCCCCAGCATTTT
j_gene: TRBJ1-1; v_gene: TRBV19; abundance: NA; d_gene: NA; CDR3aa: CASRTGNTEAFF; CDR3nt: TGTGCCAGTAGGACAGGGAACACTGAAGCTTTCTTT
j_gene: TRBJ2-3; v_gene: TRBV28; abundance: NA; d_gene: NA; CDR3aa: CASGLLDSTDTQYF; CDR3nt: TGTGCCAGCGGACTACTCGATAGCACAGATACGCAGTATTTT
j_gene: TRBJ2-1; v_gene: TRBV6-2/TRBV6-3; abundance: NA; d_gene: NA; CDR3aa: CASSYGGLAAYNEQFF; CDR3nt: TGTGCCAGCAGTTACGGGGGGCTAGCGGCTTACAATGAGCAGTTCTTC
j_gene: TRBJ1-5; v_gene: TRBV20-1; abundance: NA; d_gene: TRBD1; CDR3aa: CSASPPGGPMEQPQHF; CDR3nt: TGCAGTGCTAGTCCTCCAGGGGGCCCCATGGAACAGCCCCAGCATTTT
j_gene: TRBJ1-4; v_gene: TRBV5-4; abundance: NA; d_gene: NA; CDR3aa: CASRPTPGEKLFF; CDR3nt: TGTGCCAGCAGGCCGACACCCGGTGAAAAACTGTTTTTT
j_gene: TRBJ2-7; v_gene: TRBV14; abundance: NA; d_gene: NA; CDR3aa: CASSQDGKGKGYEQYF; CDR3nt: TGTGCCAGCAGCCAAGATGGGAAGGGGAAGGGCTACGAGCAGTACTTC
j_gene: TRBJ2-7; v_gene: TRBV5-1; abundance: NA; d_gene: NA; CDR3aa: CASSPVPDISYEQYF; CDR3nt: TGCGCCAGCAGCCCGGTACCGGACATCTCCTACGAGCAGTACTTC
j_gene: TRBJ2-7; v_gene: TRBV4-1; abundance: NA; d_gene: TRBD2; CDR3aa: CASSRPLGLAGLSSYEQYF; CDR3nt: TGCGCCAGCAGCCGGCCTCTTGGACTAGCGGGGCTAAGCTCCTACGAGCAGTACTTC
j_gene: TRBJ1-2; v_gene: TRBV2; abundance: NA; d_gene: TRBD1; CDR3aa: CASRHRGLVEGYTF; CDR3nt: TGTGCCAGCAGGCACAGGGGGCTAGTAGAAGGCTACACCTTC
j_gene: TRBJ1-1; v_gene: TRBV5-6; abundance: few; d_gene: NA; CDR3aa: CASSASQDMNTEAFF; CDR3nt: TGTGCCAGCAGCGCTTCCCAGGATATGAACACTGAAGCTTTCTTT
j_gene: TRBJ2-2; v_gene: TRBV12-3/TRBV12-4; abundance: NA; d_gene: NA; CDR3aa: CASSIWQSGELFF; CDR3nt: TGTGCCAGCAGTATATGGCAATCCGGGGAGCTGTTTTTT
j_gene: TRBJ2-1; v_gene: TRBV12-5; abundance: few; d_gene: NA; CDR3aa: CASGLAGNEGDEQFF; CDR3nt: TGTGCTAGTGGTTTGGCCGGGAACGAGGGAGATGAGCAGTTCTTC
j_gene: TRBJ2-1; v_gene: TRBV11-2; abundance: NA; d_gene: NA; CDR3aa: CASSTRLSTHNEQFF; CDR3nt: TGTGCCAGCAGCACACGACTTTCCACCCACAATGAGCAGTTCTTC
j_gene: TRBJ1-1; v_gene: TRBV10-3; abundance: NA; d_gene: NA; CDR3aa: CAIRTETGRNTEAFF; CDR3nt: TGTGCCATCAGGACCGAGACAGGCCGGAACACTGAAGCTTTCTTT
j_gene: TRBJ2-7; v_gene: TRBV7-9; abundance: NA; d_gene: NA; CDR3aa: CASSFSETFNEQYF; CDR3nt: TGTGCCAGCAGCTTTAGTGAGACATTCAACGAGCAGTACTTC
j_gene: TRBJ2-1; v_gene: TRBV4-1; abundance: NA; d_gene: NA; CDR3aa: CASGYSAGDEQFF; CDR3nt: TGCGCCAGCGGCTACTCAGCAGGGGATGAGCAGTTCTTC
j_gene: TRBJ1-2; v_gene: TRBV30; abundance: NA; d_gene: NA; CDR3aa: CAWRQDLNYGYTF; CDR3nt: TGTGCCTGGAGGCAGGACTTGAACTATGGCTACACCTTC
j_gene: TRBJ1-2; v_gene: TRBV7-9; abundance: NA; d_gene: NA; CDR3aa: CASSLDRAGYTF; CDR3nt: TGTGCCAGCAGCTTAGATAGAGCTGGCTACACCTTC
j_gene: TRBJ1-4; v_gene: TRBV2; abundance: NA; d_gene: NA; CDR3aa: CASSDLGGPEKLFF; CDR3nt: TGTGCCAGCAGTGATCTGGGTGGGCCTGAAAAACTGTTTTTT
j_gene: TRBJ2-1; v_gene: TRBV9; abundance: once; d_gene: NA; CDR3aa: CASSDGTEQFF; CDR3nt: TGTGCCAGCAGCGACGGGACAGAGCAGTTCTTC
j_gene: TRBJ2-2; v_gene: TRBV18; abundance: few; d_gene: NA; CDR3aa: CASSPYLMNTGELFF; CDR3nt: TGTGCCAGCTCACCATATCTTATGAACACCGGGGAGCTGTTTTTT
j_gene: TRBJ2-4; v_gene: TRBV28; abundance: NA; d_gene: TRBD1; CDR3aa: CASSFQGQVVENIQYF; CDR3nt: TGTGCCAGCAGTTTTCAGGGACAGGTCGTGGAAAACATTCAGTACTTC
j_gene: TRBJ2-5; v_gene: TRBV7-2; abundance: NA; d_gene: NA; CDR3aa: CASSPQWGDSLQETQYF; CDR3nt: TGTGCCAGCAGCCCCCAATGGGGGGACAGCCTACAAGAGACCCAGTACTTC
j_gene: TRBJ1-5; v_gene: TRBV19; abundance: NA; d_gene: TRBD1; CDR3aa: CASSNTGDQPQHF; CDR3nt: TGTGCCAGTAGTAACACAGGGGACCAGCCCCAGCATTTT
j_gene: TRBJ1-2; v_gene: TRBV6-1; abundance: NA; d_gene: NA; CDR3aa: CASSDRANYGYTF; CDR3nt: TGTGCCAGCAGTGACAGGGCTAACTATGGCTACACCTTC
j_gene: TRBJ1-5; v_gene: TRBV4-1; abundance: NA; d_gene: NA; CDR3aa: CASSQGRGGGSNQPQHF; CDR3nt: TGCGCCAGCAGCCAAGGGCGGGGAGGGGGTAGCAATCAGCCCCAGCATTTT
j_gene: TRBJ2-3; v_gene: TRBV11-2; abundance: NA; d_gene: NA; CDR3aa: CASSLGLPDTQYF; CDR3nt: TGTGCCAGCAGCTTAGGACTTCCAGATACGCAGTATTTT
j_gene: TRBJ1-1; v_gene: TRBV19; abundance: NA; d_gene: NA; CDR3aa: CASSNPQAANTEAFF; CDR3nt: TGTGCCAGTAGTAACCCACAGGCCGCGAACACTGAAGCTTTCTTT
j_gene: TRBJ2-7; v_gene: TRBV25-1; abundance: once; d_gene: TRBD2; CDR3aa: CATRTSGAYEQYF; CDR3nt: TGTGCCACCCGGACTAGCGGGGCCTACGAGCAGTACTTC
j_gene: TRBJ2-1; v_gene: TRBV19; abundance: NA; d_gene: TRBD2; CDR3aa: CASSIWLAGGPSKYNEQFF; CDR3nt: TGTGCCAGTAGTATTTGGCTAGCGGGAGGGCCGAGCAAGTACAATGAGCAGTTCTTC
j_gene: TRBJ2-6; v_gene: TRBV11-2; abundance: NA; d_gene: NA; CDR3aa: CASSLIRGSGANVLTF; CDR3nt: TGTGCCAGCAGCTTAATCAGGGGCTCTGGGGCCAACGTCCTGACTTTC
j_gene: TRBJ2-5; v_gene: TRBV18; abundance: NA; d_gene: NA; CDR3aa: CASSPLRGSQETQYF; CDR3nt: TGTGCCAGCTCACCACTCCGCGGCAGTCAAGAGACCCAGTACTTC
j_gene: TRBJ1-2; v_gene: TRBV12-3/TRBV12-4; abundance: NA; d_gene: TRBD1; CDR3aa: CASGRDSWYGYTF; CDR3nt: TGTGCCAGCGGCAGGGACAGTTGGTATGGCTACACCTTC
j_gene: TRBJ1-3; v_gene: TRBV12-2; abundance: NA; d_gene: NA; CDR3aa: CASRTSRGQLDTIYF; CDR3nt: TGTGCAAGTCGCACATCTAGAGGACAGCTCGACACCATATATTTT
j_gene: TRBJ1-2; v_gene: TRBV28; abundance: NA; d_gene: NA; CDR3aa: CASGSLGYTF; CDR3nt: TGTGCCAGCGGTAGCCTTGGCTACACCTTC
j_gene: TRBJ1-2; v_gene: TRBV6-5; abundance: NA; d_gene: NA; CDR3aa: CARPGLPIIPSTF; CDR3nt: TGTGCCCGGCCGGGACTCCCGATCATCCCCTCCACCTTC
j_gene: TRBJ2-1; v_gene: TRBV27; abundance: NA; d_gene: NA; CDR3aa: CASSLGRNNEQFF; CDR3nt: TGTGCCAGCAGCCTCGGGAGAAACAATGAGCAGTTCTTC
j_gene: TRBJ1-1; v_gene: TRBV5-1; abundance: NA; d_gene: NA; CDR3aa: CASSLGDRPNTEAFF; CDR3nt: TGCGCCAGCAGCTTGGGAGACAGACCCAACACTGAAGCTTTCTTT
j_gene: TRBJ2-1; v_gene: TRBV11-1; abundance: NA; d_gene: NA; CDR3aa: CASTRDYNEQFF; CDR3nt: TGTGCCAGCACCCGGGACTACAATGAGCAGTTCTTC
j_gene: TRBJ2-1; v_gene: TRBV14; abundance: NA; d_gene: NA; CDR3aa: CASSQGVANEQFF; CDR3nt: TGTGCCAGCAGCCAAGGGGTAGCCAATGAGCAGTTCTTC
j_gene: TRBJ2-7; v_gene: TRBV25-1; abundance: NA; d_gene: NA; CDR3aa: CASSTGGALYEQYF; CDR3nt: TGTGCCAGCAGCACAGGGGGGGCTCTTTACGAGCAGTACTTC